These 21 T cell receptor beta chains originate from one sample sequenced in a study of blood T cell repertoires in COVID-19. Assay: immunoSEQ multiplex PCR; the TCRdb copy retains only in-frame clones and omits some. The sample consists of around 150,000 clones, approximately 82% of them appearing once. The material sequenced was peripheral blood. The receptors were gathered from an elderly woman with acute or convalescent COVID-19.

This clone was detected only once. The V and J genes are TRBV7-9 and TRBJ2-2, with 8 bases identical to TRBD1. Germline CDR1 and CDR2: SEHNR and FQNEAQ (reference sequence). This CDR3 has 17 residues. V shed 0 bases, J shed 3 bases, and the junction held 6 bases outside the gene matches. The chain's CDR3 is CASSLALTGAYTGELFF. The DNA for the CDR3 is TGTGCCAGCAGCTTAGCCTTGACAGGGGCCTACACCGGGGAGCTGTTTTTT.

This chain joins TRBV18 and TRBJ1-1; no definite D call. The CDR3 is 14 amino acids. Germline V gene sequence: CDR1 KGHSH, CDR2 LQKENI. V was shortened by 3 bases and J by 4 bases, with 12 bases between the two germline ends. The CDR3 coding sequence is TGTGCCAGCTCACCGTCCCTCCCGAGCACTGAAGCTTTCTTT. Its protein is CASSPSLPSTEAFF.

The CDR3 DNA reads TGTGCCAGCAGCACGACACTGGGAAACACCATATATTTT. This encodes CASSTTLGNTIYF. This chain connects TRBV7-7 to TRBJ1-3; D uncertain. The germline gives CDR1 SSHAT, CDR2 FNYEAQ (reference sequence). This CDR3 comprises 13 residues. V shed 5 bases and J shed 4 bases, with 9 bases lying between them.

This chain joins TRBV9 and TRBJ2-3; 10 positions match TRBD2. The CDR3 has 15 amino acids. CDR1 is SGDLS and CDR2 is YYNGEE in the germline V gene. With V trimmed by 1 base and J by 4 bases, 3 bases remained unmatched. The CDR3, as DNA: TGTGCCAGCAGCGTATGGCTAGCGGGAGCAGATACGCAGTATTTT. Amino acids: CASSVWLAGADTQYF.

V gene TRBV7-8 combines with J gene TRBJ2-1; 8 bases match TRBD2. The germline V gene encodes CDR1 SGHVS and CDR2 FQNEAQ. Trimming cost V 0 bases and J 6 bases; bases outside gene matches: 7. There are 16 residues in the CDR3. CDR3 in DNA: TGTGCCAGCAGCTTAGCGGTGGGACTAGGAACCAATGAGCAGTTCTTC. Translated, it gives CASSLAVGLGTNEQFF.

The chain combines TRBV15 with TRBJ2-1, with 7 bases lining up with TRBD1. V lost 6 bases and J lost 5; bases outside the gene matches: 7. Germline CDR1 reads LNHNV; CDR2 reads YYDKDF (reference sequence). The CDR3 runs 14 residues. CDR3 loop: CATRPRTGHNEQFF. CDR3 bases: TGTGCCACCAGACCCAGGACAGGTCACAATGAGCAGTTCTTC.

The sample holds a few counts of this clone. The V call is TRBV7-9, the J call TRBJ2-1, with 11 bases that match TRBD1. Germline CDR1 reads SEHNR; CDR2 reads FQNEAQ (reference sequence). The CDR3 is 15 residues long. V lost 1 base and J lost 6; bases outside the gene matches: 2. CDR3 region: CASSLGTGGLNEQFF. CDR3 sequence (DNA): TGTGCCAGCAGCTTAGGGACAGGGGGCCTCAATGAGCAGTTCTTC.

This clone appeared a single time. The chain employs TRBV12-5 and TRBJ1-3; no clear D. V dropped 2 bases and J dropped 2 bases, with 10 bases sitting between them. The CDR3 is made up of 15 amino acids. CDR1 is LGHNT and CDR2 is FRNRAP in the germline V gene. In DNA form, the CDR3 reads TGTGCTAGTGGTTTGTTTAGCTTAACTGGAAACACCATATATTTT. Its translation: CASGLFSLTGNTIYF. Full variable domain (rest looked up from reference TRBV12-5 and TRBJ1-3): DARVTQTPRHKVTEMGQEVTMRCQPILGHNTVFWYRQTMMQGLELLAYFRNRAPLDDSGMPKDRFSAEMPDATLATLKIQPSEPRDSAVYFCASGLFSLTGNTIYFGEGSWLTVV.

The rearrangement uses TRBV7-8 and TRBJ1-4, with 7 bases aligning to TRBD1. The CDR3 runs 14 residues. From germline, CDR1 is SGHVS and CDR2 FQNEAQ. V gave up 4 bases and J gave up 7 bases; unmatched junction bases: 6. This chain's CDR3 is CASSYRTGAEKLFF. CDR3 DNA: TGTGCCAGCAGCTATCGCACAGGGGCTGAAAAACTGTTTTTT.

The CDR3 loop is CASSPLSGGEQFF. Here the CDR3 DNA reads TGCGCCAGCAGCCCTCTCTCTGGCGGTGAGCAGTTCTTC. The V and J genes are TRBV4-1 and TRBJ2-1; D gene uncertain. The germline gives CDR1 MGHRA, CDR2 YSYEKL. The CDR3 extends over 13 amino acids. Deletions cut 4 bases from V and 9 bases from J, with 13 bases between.

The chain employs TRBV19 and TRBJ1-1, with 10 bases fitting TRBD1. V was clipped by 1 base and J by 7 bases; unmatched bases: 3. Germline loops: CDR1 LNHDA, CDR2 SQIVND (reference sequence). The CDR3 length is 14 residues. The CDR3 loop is CASSIGQGAVEAFF. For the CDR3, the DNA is TGTGCCAGTAGTATAGGACAGGGGGCCGTTGAAGCTTTCTTT. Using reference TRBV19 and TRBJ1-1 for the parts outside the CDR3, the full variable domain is DGGITQSPKYLFRKEGQNVTLSCEQNLNHDAMYWYRQDPGQGLRLIYYSQIVNDFQKGDIAEGYSVSREKKESFPLTVTSAQKNPTAFYLCASSIGQGAVEAFFGQGTRLTVV.

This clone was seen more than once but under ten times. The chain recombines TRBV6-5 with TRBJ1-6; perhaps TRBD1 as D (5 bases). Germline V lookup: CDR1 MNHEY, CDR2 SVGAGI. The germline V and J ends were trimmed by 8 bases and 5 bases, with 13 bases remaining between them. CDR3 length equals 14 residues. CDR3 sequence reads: CASGHFYNNSPLHF. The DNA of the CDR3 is TGTGCCAGCGGACACTTTTATAATAATTCACCCCTCCACTTT.

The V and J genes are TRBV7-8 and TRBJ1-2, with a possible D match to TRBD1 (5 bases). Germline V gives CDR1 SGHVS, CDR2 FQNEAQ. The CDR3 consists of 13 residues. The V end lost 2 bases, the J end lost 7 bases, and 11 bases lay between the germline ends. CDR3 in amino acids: CASSLMGEGGYTF. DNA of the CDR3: TGTGCCAGCAGCTTAATGGGGGAGGGTGGCTACACCTTC.

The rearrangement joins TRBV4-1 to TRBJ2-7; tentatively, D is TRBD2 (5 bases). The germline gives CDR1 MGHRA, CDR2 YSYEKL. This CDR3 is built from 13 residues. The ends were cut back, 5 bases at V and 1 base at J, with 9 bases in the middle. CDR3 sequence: CASSSGLSYEQYF. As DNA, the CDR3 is TGCGCCAGCAGCTCGGGGTTATCCTACGAGCAGTACTTC.

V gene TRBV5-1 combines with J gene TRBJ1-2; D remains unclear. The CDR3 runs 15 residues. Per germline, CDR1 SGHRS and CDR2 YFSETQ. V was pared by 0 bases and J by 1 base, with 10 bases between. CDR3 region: CASSLGGSVNYGYTF. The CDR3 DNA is TGCGCCAGCAGCTTGGGAGGGAGCGTTAACTATGGCTACACCTTC. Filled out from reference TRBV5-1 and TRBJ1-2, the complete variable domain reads KAGVTQTPRYLIKTRGQQVTLSCSPISGHRSVSWYQQTPGQGLQFLFEYFSETQRNKGNFPGRFSGRQFSNSRSEMNVSTLELGDSALYLCASSLGGSVNYGYTFGSGTRLTVV.

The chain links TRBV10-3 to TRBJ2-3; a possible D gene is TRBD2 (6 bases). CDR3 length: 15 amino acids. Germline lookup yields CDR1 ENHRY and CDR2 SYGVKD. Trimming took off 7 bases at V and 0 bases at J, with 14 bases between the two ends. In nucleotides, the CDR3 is TGTGCCATCACCCCTAGCGTGGCTAGCACAGATACGCAGTATTTT. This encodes CAITPSVASTDTQYF.

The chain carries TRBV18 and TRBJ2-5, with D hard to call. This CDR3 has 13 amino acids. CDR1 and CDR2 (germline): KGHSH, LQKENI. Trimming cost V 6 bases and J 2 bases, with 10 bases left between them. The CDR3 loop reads CASSPNAQETQYF. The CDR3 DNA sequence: TGTGCCAGCTCGCCTAATGCTCAAGAGACCCAGTACTTC.

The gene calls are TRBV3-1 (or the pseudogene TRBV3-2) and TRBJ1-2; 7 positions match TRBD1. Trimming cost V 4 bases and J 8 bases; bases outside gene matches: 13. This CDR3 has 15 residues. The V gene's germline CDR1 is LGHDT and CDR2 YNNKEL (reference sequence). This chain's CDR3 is CASSLGTEAVGGYTF. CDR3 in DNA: TGTGCCAGCAGCCTCGGGACAGAGGCAGTCGGAGGCTACACCTTC.

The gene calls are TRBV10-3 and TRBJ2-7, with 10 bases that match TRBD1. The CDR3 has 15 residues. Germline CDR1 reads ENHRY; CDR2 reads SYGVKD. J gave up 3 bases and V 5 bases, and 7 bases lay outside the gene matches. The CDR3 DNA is TGTGCCATCAGTCCAAAGGGACAGGGGAACTACGAGCAGTACTTC. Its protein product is CAISPKGQGNYEQYF.

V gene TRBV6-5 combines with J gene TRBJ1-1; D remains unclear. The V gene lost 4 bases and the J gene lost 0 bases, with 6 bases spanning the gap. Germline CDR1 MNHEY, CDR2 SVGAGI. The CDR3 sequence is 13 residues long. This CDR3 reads CASSFRMNTEAFF. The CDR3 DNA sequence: TGTGCCAGCAGTTTCCGTATGAACACTGAAGCTTTCTTT.

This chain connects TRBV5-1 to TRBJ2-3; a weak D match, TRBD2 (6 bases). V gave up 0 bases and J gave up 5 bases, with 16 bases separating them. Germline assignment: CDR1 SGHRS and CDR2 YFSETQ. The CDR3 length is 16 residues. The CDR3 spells CASSLDQGSGRDTQYF. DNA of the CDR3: TGCGCCAGCAGCTTGGATCAGGGTAGCGGAAGAGATACGCAGTATTTT.